The 3 T cell receptor beta chains presented below share a single source sample, sequenced in a study of blood T cell repertoires in COVID-19. The repertoire was sequenced with immunoSEQ multiplex PCR; TCRdb's copy has only in-frame clones and lacks some. The sample contains around 110,000 clones, roughly 79% of which appear only once. Sequenced material: peripheral blood. Source of these receptors: a man aged 65 to 79 with active or convalescent COVID-19.

V is TRBV10-3 and J is TRBJ1-5, with D maybe TRBD1 (6 bases). With 11 bases removed from V and 1 base from J, the gap between germline ends came to 15 bases. CDR3 length equals 14 residues. In germline, CDR1 is ENHRY, CDR2 SYGVKD. CDR3 coding DNA: TGTGCCCCCAACCGGGACATAAGCAATCAGCCCCAGCATTTT. It translates to CAPNRDISNQPQHF.

This clone was recorded once. The chain combines TRBV12-3 or TRBV12-4 with TRBJ2-1, with a tentative D call TRBD2 (5 bases). Deletions cut 6 bases from V and 7 bases from J, with 13 bases between. This CDR3 is built from 13 residues. CDR3 sequence (DNA): TGTGCCAGCAGACTTCTCACTAGAAATGAGCAGTTCTTC. Residues: CASRLLTRNEQFF.

The chain recombines TRBV4-3 with TRBJ1-2; TRBD1 matches 10 bases. The CDR3 covers 14 residues. With 4 bases clipped from V and 2 bases from J, the junction kept 1 base outside the gene matches. The V gene's germline CDR1 is LGHNA and CDR2 YSLEER. Here the CDR3 reads CASSPGQGNYGYTF. CDR3 DNA: TGCGCCAGCAGCCCGGGACAGGGGAACTATGGCTACACCTTC.